A selection of T cell receptor beta chains follows, all from one sample in a study of blood T cell repertoires in COVID-19. Clones were sequenced by immunoSEQ multiplex PCR, and TCRdb holds only the in-frame ones, with some missing. Among fewer than 300,000 clones listed, around 84% were seen once. The specimen was PBMCs or T cells enriched from blood (not recorded which). These receptors were collected from a man aged 35-49 years who had been exposed to COVID-19. The CDR3 runs from the conserved cysteine through the conserved F or W. The D gene is left open where the match is weak. Clone size is shown for a subset of rows, as once, few, many or a class of expanded clone.

j_call v_call d_call clone_size cdr3_nt cdr3_aa
TRBJ2-7 TRBV7-9 . once TGTGCCAGCAGCTTAGGGGCTAAGGAAAATGACGAGCAGTACTTC CASSLGAKENDEQYF
TRBJ2-4 TRBV3-1/TRBV3-2 . . TGTGCCAGCAGCCAAGATCCCATTTCCAAAAACATTCAGTACTTC CASSQDPISKNIQYF
TRBJ2-2 TRBV5-5 . . TGTGCCAGCAGCTTGGCCTTAGTCCCCGGGGAGCTGTTTTTT CASSLALVPGELFF
TRBJ1-3 TRBV11-2 . . TGTGCCAGCAGCTTTGCAGGCTCTGGAAACACCATATATTTT CASSFAGSGNTIYF
TRBJ1-1 TRBV29-1 . many TGCAGCGTTTCGAGGGGGAGTACTGAAGCTTTCTTT CSVSRGSTEAFF
TRBJ2-5 TRBV20-1 TRBD2 . TGCAGTGCCGGGAGGGAGACCCAGTACTTC CSAGRETQYF
TRBJ1-2 TRBV5-1 . . TGCGCCAGCAGCGGCGCCGGGAGGACGGGTGGCTACACCTTC CASSGAGRTGGYTF
TRBJ2-1 TRBV7-3 . . TGTGCCAGCCGCGGAGGGACCTACAATGAGCAGTTCTTC CASRGGTYNEQFF
TRBJ2-5 TRBV19 TRBD1 . TGTGCCAGTAGTATAGGGACAGGCGGTGAGACCCAGTACTTC CASSIGTGGETQYF
TRBJ2-7 TRBV30 . . TGTGCCTTAAAGTGGGGGGAGAAGGCCTACGAGCAGTACTTC CALKWGEKAYEQYF
TRBJ2-1 TRBV7-2 . . TGTGCCAGCAGCGAAGCAGGGGCCAATGAGCAGTTCTTC CASSEAGANEQFF
TRBJ1-6 TRBV29-1 TRBD1 . TGCAGCGCCAGACGGACAGGGGATTCACCCCTCCACTTT CSARRTGDSPLHF
TRBJ2-2 TRBV30 TRBD2 . TGTGCCTGCTACGGACTAGCGGGTGGGACCGGGGAGCTGTTTTTT CACYGLAGGTGELFF
TRBJ1-5 TRBV2 . . TGTGCCAGCAGGCGGTGGGCGGGGCGCAATCAGCCCCAGCATTTT CASRRWAGRNQPQHF